A selection of T cell receptor beta chains follows, all from one sample in a study of blood T cell repertoires in COVID-19. Some clones are missing from TCRdb's copy, which holds only in-frame ones; the method was immunoSEQ multiplex PCR. Found here are roughly 57,000 clones, 65% to 85% of them singletons; the top ten hold around 3.5%. Sequencing was done on a sample of peripheral blood. The receptor source for this set is a man between 60 and 75 years old with acute or convalescent COVID-19. The CDR3 runs from the conserved cysteine through the conserved F or W. D genes are given only for firm matches. Not all rows give a size; the values are once, few, many and, for expanded clones, a class.

TRBV9,TRBJ1-3,once,.,TGTGCCAGCAGCGCCCCGGTTTCTGGAAACACCATATATTTT,CASSAPVSGNTIYF
TRBV5-1,TRBJ2-1,.,TRBD2,TGCGCCAGCAGCTTTACGGGACTAGGGAGTGAGCAGTTCTTC,CASSFTGLGSEQFF
TRBV9,TRBJ2-5,.,TRBD2,TGTGCCAGCAACAATCCGGAGGGACTAGACGAGACCCAGTACTTC,CASNNPEGLDETQYF
TRBV30,TRBJ1-1,.,.,TGTGCCTGGAGTCTAGGTGAGGACACTGAAGCTTTCTTT,CAWSLGEDTEAFF
TRBV21-1,TRBJ2-7,.,.,TGTGCCAGCAGCCAAGCAGGACAAAAACTATACGAGCAGTACTTC,CASSQAGQKLYEQYF
TRBV5-4,TRBJ1-2,.,TRBD1,TGTGCCAGCAGCGGGACAGGGGCCGACTATGGCTACACCTTC,CASSGTGADYGYTF
TRBV27,TRBJ2-7,.,TRBD1,TGTGCCAGCAGGTCGAAACAGGGGGCAGTCTACGAGCAGTACTTC,CASRSKQGAVYEQYF
TRBV15,TRBJ1-4,.,.,TGTGCCACCAGCCTTCGGTCCGGGGAAAAACTGTTTTTT,CATSLRSGEKLFF
TRBV6-1,TRBJ1-2,.,.,TGTGCCAGCAGTGAAGGTCACGGGGGGCCTTACTATGGCTACACCTTC,CASSEGHGGPYYGYTF
TRBV4-1,TRBJ1-4,.,TRBD1,TGCGCCAGCAGCGCCTACAGGGGCGCACCTAATGAAAAACTGTTTTTT,CASSAYRGAPNEKLFF
TRBV7-6,TRBJ1-3,few,.,TGTGCCAGCAGCTTAGTTATCGGCGGGGTGAGCTCTGGAAACACCATATATTTT,CASSLVIGGVSSGNTIYF
TRBV9,TRBJ1-1,.,.,TGTGCCAGCAGCGCACAGGGAAACACTGAAGCTTTCTTT,CASSAQGNTEAFF
TRBV7-2,TRBJ1-1,.,.,TGTGCCAGCAGCATACAGGGCTGGGTAGGCACTGAAGCTTTCTTT,CASSIQGWVGTEAFF
TRBV18,TRBJ2-7,.,.,TGTGCCAGCCGGGGGGCCGCCTACGAGCAGTACTTC,CASRGAAYEQYF
TRBV18,TRBJ1-1,few,.,TGTGCCAGCTCACCAGGACCGGGACTTAAAGCTTTCTTT,CASSPGPGLKAFF
TRBV2,TRBJ2-5,.,.,TGTGCCAGCAGTGATGGCGGCGGAGAGACCCAGTACTTC,CASSDGGGETQYF
TRBV7-6,TRBJ2-7,.,TRBD2,TGTGCCAGCAACTACCCGGGGTTAAGCGGGGGATACGGGTACGAGCAGTACTTC,CASNYPGLSGGYGYEQYF
TRBV28,TRBJ1-5,.,.,TGTGCCAGCAGGGACACAGATAGCAATCAGCCCCAGCATTTT,CASRDTDSNQPQHF
TRBV30,TRBJ2-3,.,TRBD2,TGTGCCTGGAGTAAAGGTAGCGGGGCAGCCGATACGCAGTATTTT,CAWSKGSGAADTQYF
TRBV29-1,TRBJ2-1,.,TRBD1,TGCAGCGTTAAGGGACAGGGAGACGAGCAGTTCTTC,CSVKGQGDEQFF
TRBV12-3/TRBV12-4,TRBJ2-7,.,.,TGTGCCAGCAGCTCCCTCCACGAGCAGTACTTC,CASSSLHEQYF
TRBV6-5,TRBJ1-3,few,.,TGTGCCAGCAGTTACAACAGGGCAAGTGGAAACACCATATATTTT,CASSYNRASGNTIYF
TRBV9,TRBJ2-1,few,TRBD2,TGTGCCAGCAGCACCCTAGCGGGGGCCTACAATGAGCAGTTCTTC,CASSTLAGAYNEQFF
TRBV5-1,TRBJ2-2,.,.,TGCGCCAGCAGCTGGGGCCTCGGGAACACCGGGGAGCTGTTTTTT,CASSWGLGNTGELFF
TRBV24-1,TRBJ2-7,.,.,TGTGCCACCAGTGATTCCCTTGGGCCAGTGCAGTACTTC,CATSDSLGPVQYF
TRBV9,TRBJ1-1,.,.,TGTGCCAGCAGCGATGGACAGCAAAACACTGAAGCTTTCTTT,CASSDGQQNTEAFF
TRBV5-4,TRBJ1-1,.,.,TGTGCCAGCAGCTTGGCCCGGGTGGACACTGAAGCTTTCTTT,CASSLARVDTEAFF
TRBV18,TRBJ1-2,.,.,TGTGCCAGCTCAATAACGGGCTATGGCTACACCTTC,CASSITGYGYTF
TRBV19,TRBJ1-1,.,TRBD1,TGTGCCAGTATGGAGACAGGGCAAATATTGAACACTGAAGCTTTCTTT,CASMETGQILNTEAFF
TRBV7-9,TRBJ2-7,.,.,TGTGCCAGCAGCTTAGAAGGGGGCGAGCAGTACTTC,CASSLEGGEQYF
TRBV2,TRBJ1-2,.,.,TGTGCCAGCATCGAGGCTGCTTATGGCTACACCTTC,CASIEAAYGYTF
TRBV6-6,TRBJ1-1,.,.,TGTGCCAGCAGTTACTCAGGACAGCACACTGAAGCTTTCTTT,CASSYSGQHTEAFF
TRBV6-5,TRBJ1-4,.,.,TGTGCCAGCAGTTTTGAGGGAGGGATGAATGAAAAACTGTTTTTT,CASSFEGGMNEKLFF
TRBV11-2,TRBJ1-3,.,.,TGTGCCAGCAGCCCCACCCTAAAGGGGATGAGAGGAAACACCATATATTTT,CASSPTLKGMRGNTIYF
TRBV2,TRBJ2-1,.,TRBD1,TGTGCCAGCAATCCGGGACAGGGCAGGGATGAGCAGTTCTTC,CASNPGQGRDEQFF
TRBV5-6,TRBJ2-1,.,TRBD2,TGTGCCAGCAGCCGGGGACTAGCGGGCAACAATGAGCAGTTCTTC,CASSRGLAGNNEQFF
TRBV5-1,TRBJ1-6,.,.,TGCGCCAGCAGCCCCGGTCTTCCTAATTCACCCCTCCACTTT,CASSPGLPNSPLHF
TRBV2,TRBJ2-3,.,TRBD2,TGTGCCAGCACCCAGGGGCTAGCGGGGCCTAGCACAGATACGCAGTATTTT,CASTQGLAGPSTDTQYF
TRBV7-2,TRBJ1-5,.,TRBD1,TGTGCCAGCAGCCCCATGACAGGGGGCCTGGGGCAGCCCCAGCATTTT,CASSPMTGGLGQPQHF
TRBV29-1,TRBJ2-3,.,.,TGCAGCGTTGGGACTAGCACAGATACGCAGTATTTT,CSVGTSTDTQYF
TRBV18,TRBJ2-7,.,.,TGTGCCAGCTCCCCAAGTCCCCTTAGGGAGCCGTACTTC,CASSPSPLREPYF
TRBV4-1,TRBJ1-1,.,TRBD1,TGCGCCAGCAGCCCTAGTATAGGGGGCAGGACTGAAGCTTTCTTT,CASSPSIGGRTEAFF
TRBV7-8,TRBJ1-3,.,TRBD1,TGTGCCAGCAGCTCATGGACAGGGCCGGCCTCTGGAAACACCATATATTTT,CASSSWTGPASGNTIYF
TRBV19,TRBJ1-2,.,.,TGTGCCAGTAGTATGAGGGCAGGCGCCAACTATGGCTACACCTTC,CASSMRAGANYGYTF
TRBV5-4,TRBJ1-5,.,TRBD1,TGTGCCAGCACCTACACAGGGGGCTGCCAGCCCCAGCATTTT,CASTYTGGCQPQHF
TRBV24-1,TRBJ2-2,.,TRBD2,TGTGCCACCAGTGAGGAGCGGGGGAACACCGGGGAGCTGTTTTTT,CATSEERGNTGELFF
TRBV19,TRBJ2-2,.,TRBD2,TGTGCCAGTACCTTTAGCGGGGGATCGAACACCGGGGAGCTGTTTTTT,CASTFSGGSNTGELFF
TRBV30,TRBJ2-5,.,TRBD2,TGTGCCTGCCAAGGACTAGGATTGGAGACCCAGTACTTC,CACQGLGLETQYF
TRBV6-5,TRBJ2-7,few,.,TGTGCCAGCAGAACAGGCCTCTCCCGCCTAGAGCAGTACTTC,CASRTGLSRLEQYF
TRBV7-2,TRBJ2-6,once,.,TGTGCCAGCAGCTTAGGTCGGGGCGTCCTGACTTTC,CASSLGRGVLTF